The 23 T cell receptor beta chains given below trace back to one sample, sequenced in a study of vaccination effects on CD4 cells after COVID-19. Data came from immunoSEQ multiplex PCR; TCRdb stores just in-frame clones and leaves some out. Here the sample spans 50,000 to 70,000 clones, under 85% being singletons. Their specific antigens are unknown. It was after 10 days of culture that CD4+ T cells were isolated. Sample: CD4+ T cells from PBMCs cultured without peptide, taken before COVID-19 vaccination. Every receptor here comes from a human donor who had a prior SARS-CoV-2 infection.

This clone was counted between two and nine times. The J gene is TRBJ2-7, the V gene TRBV4-2, with D tentatively TRBD2 (6 bases). In germline, CDR1 is LGHNA, CDR2 YNFKEQ. V shed 1 base and J shed 9 bases, with 16 bases lying between them. This CDR3 has 14 residues. In nucleotides, the CDR3 is TGTGCCAGCAGCCAAGGGAGCAGGCCGGGGGTGCAGTACTTC. It specifies CASSQGSRPGVQYF.

The chain couples TRBV18 to TRBJ2-1; D possibly matches TRBD1 or TRBD2 (5 bases each). Germline lookup yields CDR1 KGHSH and CDR2 LQKENI. The V and J ends lost 1 base and 2 bases respectively, with 9 bases between them. This CDR3 contains 15 residues. The CDR3 DNA sequence: TGTGCCAGCTCACCACGGGACGCGGCCTACAATGAGCAGTTCTTC. Protein product: CASSPRDAAYNEQFF. Using reference TRBV18 and TRBJ2-1 for the parts outside the CDR3, the full variable domain is NAGVMQNPRHLVRRRGQEARLRCSPMKGHSHVYWYRQLPEEGLKFMVYLQKENIIDESGMPKERFSAEFPKEGPSILRIQQVVRGDSAAYFCASSPRDAAYNEQFFGPGTRLTVL.

This clone was observed a handful of times. CDR3 in DNA: TGTGCCAGCTCACCGACGAGGACAGGGACAGCTGAAGCTTTCTTT. This translates into CASSPTRTGTAEAFF. This chain connects TRBV18 to TRBJ1-1, with 8 bases identical to TRBD1. J gave up 6 bases and V 3 bases, and 9 bases lay outside the gene matches. Germline CDR1 KGHSH, CDR2 LQKENI. The length of the CDR3 is 15 residues.

This rearrangement joins TRBV11-2 to TRBJ2-1, with D perhaps matching TRBD1 (5 bases). There are 14 residues in the CDR3. Germline CDR1 reads SGHAT; CDR2 reads FQNNGV. V shed 4 bases and J shed 5 bases, with 12 bases lying between them. The CDR3 loop is CASSWSWGDNEQFF. For the CDR3, the DNA is TGTGCCAGCAGCTGGTCCTGGGGCGACAATGAGCAGTTCTTC.

The CDR3 DNA follows: TGCAGTGCTAGGGCCCGGGACTATCAGTTCTTC. It specifies CSARARDYQFF. The gene calls are TRBV20-1 and TRBJ2-1; 7 bases align to TRBD2. From germline, CDR1 is DFQATT and CDR2 SNEGSKA (reference sequence). The V gene end was trimmed by 3 bases and the J gene end by 13 bases; junction bases not matched to a gene: 6. The CDR3 is 11 amino acids.

This clone was detected only once. The genes are TRBV18 and TRBJ1-2; the D is unclear. The CDR3 length is 13 residues. The germline V gene encodes CDR1 KGHSH and CDR2 LQKENI. V lost 3 bases to trimming and J lost 8 bases, with 13 bases between them. The CDR3 spells CASSPPGVGGYTF. The CDR3 DNA reads TGTGCCAGCTCACCCCCCGGAGTCGGAGGCTACACCTTC.

The table lists this clone with a few counts. This rearrangement joins TRBV18 to TRBJ2-3; D ambiguous. The germline gives CDR1 KGHSH, CDR2 LQKENI. The V end was cut by 0 bases, the J end by 0 bases, with 10 bases between. The CDR3 totals 16 residues. CDR3 in amino acids: CASSPPGLESTDTQYF. As DNA, the CDR3 is TGTGCCAGCTCACCACCGGGTCTAGAGAGCACAGATACGCAGTATTTT.

This chain connects TRBV6-5 to TRBJ1-2; the D gene is possibly TRBD1 (5 bases). CDR1 is MNHEY and CDR2 is SVGAGI in the germline V gene. The V end was cut by 2 bases, the J end by 7 bases, with 20 bases between. This CDR3 is built from 16 residues. DNA of the CDR3: TGTGCCAGCAGTTACCTCTACAGGACCCAACATGGTGGCTACACCTTC. Translated: CASSYLYRTQHGGYTF.

The chain carries TRBV7-3 and TRBJ2-2, with TRBD2 matching over 9 bases. Trimming cost V 2 bases and J 4 bases; bases outside gene matches: 2. CDR1 SGHTA and CDR2 FQGTGA come from the germline V gene. The CDR3 runs to 15 residues. CDR3 sequence (DNA): TGTGCCAGCAGCTTACTGACTAGCGGCACCGGGGAGCTGTTTTTT. This translates into CASSLLTSGTGELFF.

The chain joins TRBV11-2 to TRBJ2-2; tentatively, D is TRBD1 (5 bases). V dropped 6 bases and J dropped 3 bases, with 8 bases sitting between them. Germline V gives CDR1 SGHAT, CDR2 FQNNGV. This CDR3 has 13 residues. The CDR3 protein is CASRKGDTGELFF. The CDR3 region has the DNA TGTGCCAGCAGAAAAGGGGACACCGGGGAGCTGTTTTTT.

V is TRBV27 and J is TRBJ1-1; D gene unclear. Trimming shortened V by 5 bases and J by 1 base, and 17 bases separated the two germline ends. The CDR3 is 16 amino acids. The V gene's germline CDR1 is MNHEY and CDR2 SMNVEV (reference sequence). The CDR3 sequence is CASSTGFGRPNTEAFF. In DNA, the CDR3 is TGTGCCAGCAGTACGGGATTCGGGAGGCCGAACACTGAAGCTTTCTTT.

As concerns this clone: The junction departs from germline at one end; a sequencing error may be responsible. V usage is TRBV7-3 and J usage is TRBJ1-2; 9 bases agree with TRBD1. CDR1 is SGHTA and CDR2 is FQGTGA in the germline V gene. The CDR3 runs to 15 residues. The CDR3 here is CASSPTPGTGMPLLF. The CDR3 DNA sequence: TGTGCCAGCAGCCCGACCCCCGGGACAGGGATGCCCTTACTCTTC.

This chain links TRBV6-2 or TRBV6-3 with TRBJ2-7; no clear D. Germline V lookup: CDR1 MNHEY, CDR2 SVGEGT. The CDR3 spans 15 residues. V gave up 2 bases and J gave up 3 bases, with 14 bases separating them. This CDR3 reads CASSYGQTVFYEQYF. CDR3 DNA: TGTGCCAGCAGTTACGGTCAAACGGTTTTCTACGAGCAGTACTTC.

In its sample, this clone was seen once. The chain has TRBV2 and TRBJ2-2; D tentatively fits TRBD1 or TRBD2 (5 bases each). V was pared by 3 bases and J by 4 bases, with 12 bases between. This CDR3 region has 15 residues. Per the germline V gene, CDR1 is SNHLY and CDR2 is FYNNEI. This chain's CDR3 is CASSDYGGITGELFF. As DNA, the CDR3 is TGTGCCAGCAGTGATTATGGGGGAATCACCGGGGAGCTGTTTTTT.

The chain employs TRBV7-9 and TRBJ2-1; possibly TRBD1 or TRBD2 for D (7 bases each). This CDR3 spans 15 amino acids. Germline CDR1 SEHNR, CDR2 FQNEAQ (reference sequence). The ends were cut back, 5 bases at V and 8 bases at J, with 19 bases in the middle. The CDR3 region has the DNA TGTGCCAGCAGCCCGGTGGGAGGGGGCGGTTATGAGCAGTTCTTC. Amino acids: CASSPVGGGGYEQFF.

This clone was counted between two and nine times. The rearrangement joins TRBV5-1 to TRBJ2-1, with D possibly being TRBD2 (6 bases). CDR1 is SGHRS, CDR2 YFSETQ, per germline. Trimming cost V 4 bases and J 8 bases, with 16 bases left between them. The CDR3 has 14 residues. CDR3 loop: CASSRLGPGDEQFF. The DNA of the CDR3 is TGCGCCAGCAGCAGACTAGGCCCGGGTGATGAGCAGTTCTTC.

The chain joins TRBV5-1 to TRBJ1-1, with D hard to call. The CDR3 covers 13 residues. Trimming cost V 0 bases and J 1 base, with 4 bases left between them. Germline CDR1 SGHRS, CDR2 YFSETQ. CDR3: CASSLGGNTEAFF. The CDR3 bases are TGCGCCAGCAGCTTGGGGGGGAACACTGAAGCTTTCTTT.

The chain has TRBV18 and TRBJ1-3; D remains ambiguous. The length of the CDR3 is 13 residues. V shed 4 bases and J shed 2 bases, with 6 bases lying between them. Germline-derived CDR1 and CDR2 are KGHSH and LQKENI. CDR3 residues: CASSRETGNTIYF. The CDR3, as DNA: TGTGCCAGCTCACGAGAAACTGGAAACACCATATATTTT.

This chain uses TRBV21-1 with TRBJ1-4; the table's D call, TRBD1, has no DNA check behind it. TRBV21-1 is tagged as a pseudogene. The CDR3 runs to 16 residues. The CDR3 region has the DNA TGTGCCAGCAGCAAAGGGGACAGGGGATTGAAAGAAAAACTGTTTTTT. Amino acids: CASSKGDRGLKEKLFF.

The gene calls are TRBV10-3 and TRBJ2-1, with 8 bases matching TRBD2. CDR3 length: 13 amino acids. Germline V gene data show CDR1 as ENHRY and CDR2 as SYGVKD. The junction had 10 bases not matched to a gene; V was cut back by 8 bases and J by 10 bases. CDR3 in amino acids: CAIAGTSQGEQFF. The DNA of the CDR3 is TGTGCCATCGCGGGGACTAGTCAGGGCGAGCAGTTCTTC.

Worth noting for this clone: One junction end disagrees with the germline gene, perhaps due to a read error. This sequence joins TRBV18 and TRBJ1-5; D call uncertain. This CDR3 is 14 amino acids long. CDR1 and CDR2 (germline): KGHSH, LQKENI. CDR3 sequence (DNA): TGTGCCAGCTCGCCACAGCCGAACAATCAGCCCCAGCATTTT. Translated, it gives CASSPQPNNQPQHF.

The CDR3 DNA sequence: TGTGCCAGCAGCCTCCTACCGGGACAGGGGCCCTACGAGCAGTACTTC. It encodes CASSLLPGQGPYEQYF. V usage is TRBV9 and J usage is TRBJ2-7, with TRBD1 identical over 10 bases. The V gene's germline CDR1 is SGDLS and CDR2 YYNGEE. Trimming took 4 bases from V and 2 from J; bases not matched to a gene: 9. The CDR3 loop spans 16 amino acids.

The chain couples TRBV20-1 to TRBJ1-5; no firm D call. Per the germline V gene, CDR1 is DFQATT and CDR2 is SNEGSKA (reference sequence). The CDR3 loop spans 11 amino acids. Trimming removed 3 bases at V and 11 bases at J, with 11 bases between. CDR3 amino acids: CSARVKKTQHF. The CDR3 nucleotides read TGCAGTGCTAGGGTAAAGAAAACCCAGCATTTT.